This T cell receptor beta chain was documented in a study of T cells in Graves' hyperthyroidism and ophthalmopathy. Findings of the study overall: Within blood appeared most thyroid clonotypes that had expanded above 0.001.

For the diagnoses, clinical symptoms, serum thyroxine and TRAb, thyroid ultrasound and orbital computed tomography were used. The PBMCs were taken from roughly 10 ml of fresh peripheral blood. Authors of the study amplified TCR beta CDR3 regions from RNA transcripts. The HTBI set primed first-round TCR CDR3 RT-PCR. TCRdb processed the multiplex PCR reads anew with MiXCR; each CDR3 protein has one entry. The sample lists around 440,000 distinct CDR3 sequences, 15% to 18% seen once, with 13% to 15% in the top ten. This clonotype was picked up many times. Antigen: not known. The CDR3 sequence is 16 residues long. The V end was cut by 8 bases, the J end by 2 bases, with 19 bases between.

Sequencing was performed on blood. V usage is TRBV12-3 or TRBV12-4 and J usage is TRBJ2-1; possible D gene TRBD2, 6 bases. This receptor was obtained from a woman aged 18-35 years with Graves' hyperthyroidism. The CDR3 region is CASSPFGVAAYNEQFF. In DNA form, the CDR3 reads TGTGCCAGCTCACCCTTCGGGGTAGCGGCCTACAATGAGCAGTTCTTC.